This TCR beta chain was retrieved from a study of T-cell memory formation after mild COVID-19. A few counts support this clonotype. MiXCR, applied by TCRdb to the 5' RACE reads, yields one record per CDR3 protein. The sample shows about 400,000 distinct CDR3 sequences, 13% to 15% of them seen only once. The germline V gene has CDR1 MNHNY and CDR2 SVGAGI (reference sequence). The CDR3 sequence is 17 residues long. Trimming cost V 6 bases and J 0 bases; bases outside gene matches: 10. Sample: PBMCs or a T cell subset sorted from them (not recorded which). This receptor was obtained from a man younger than 30 who had mild COVID-19 (a few samples of this study predate the infection). Cell type and time point are not known. V and J are TRBV6-6 and TRBJ1-1, with 10 nucleotides matching TRBD1. In DNA, the CDR3 is TGTGCCAGCAGAGATCTAGGACAGGGGGTGATGAACACTGAAGCTTTCTTT. As protein: CASRDLGQGVMNTEAFF.